Each of the 22 T cell receptor beta chains below was sequenced from the same sample in a study of identical twins. TCRdb passed the 5' RACE reads through MiXCR, listing each CDR3 protein once. The sample shows 1,800,000 or so distinct CDR3 sequences, 25% to 35% of them seen only once. Sequencing input: cord blood. These TCRs come from a newborn girl in good health.

This clonotype was counted a few times. The chain links TRBV24-1 to TRBJ2-1; unclear D gene. The CDR3 is 15 amino acids. Per germline, CDR1 KGHDR and CDR2 SFDVKD. V lost 3 bases, J lost 5 bases, and 13 bases lay in between. CDR3 nucleotides: TGTGCCACCAGTGATCCTTACGCACGAAACAATGAGCAGTTCTTC. Translating it yields CATSDPYARNNEQFF.

This sequence joins TRBV3-1 and TRBJ2-7; 9 nucleotides agree with TRBD2. This CDR3 has 17 amino acids. The germline CDR1 and CDR2 sequences are LGHDT and YNNKEL (reference sequence). Trimming took 0 bases from V and 2 from J; bases not matched to a gene: 8. The CDR3 loop reads CASSQDAPGLATYEQYF. The CDR3 region has the DNA TGTGCCAGCAGCCAAGATGCCCCGGGACTAGCAACCTACGAGCAGTACTTC.

This clonotype was counted between two and nine times. The chain joins TRBV12-3 or TRBV12-4 to TRBJ2-2; D not certain. Trimming took off 4 bases at V and 7 bases at J, with 19 bases between the two ends. The CDR3 totals 16 residues. The CDR3 DNA reads TGTGCCAGCAGTTCTATCGATTGGGCGTTAATCGGGGAGCTGTTTTTT. It codes for CASSSIDWALIGELFF.

This clonotype was seen only a few times. This chain joins TRBV4-1 and TRBJ2-5; D gene uncertain. Germline CDR1 and CDR2: MGHRA and YSYEKL. CDR3 size: 13 residues. V was shortened by 0 bases and J by 5 bases, with 7 bases between the two germline ends. The CDR3 protein is CASSQDADETQYF. The CDR3 coding sequence is TGCGCCAGCAGCCAAGACGCCGACGAGACCCAGTACTTC.

The chain employs TRBV6-7 and TRBJ2-7; 8 positions agree with TRBD2. Being an ORF, TRBV6-7 has a function that is uncertain. The CDR3 runs 19 residues. The V and J ends lost 0 bases and 3 bases, in that order; junction bases with no gene match: 16. The CDR3 region is CASSYSSGRGSGKYYEQYF. CDR3 nucleotides: TGTGCCAGCAGTTACTCCAGTGGCAGGGGTAGCGGGAAGTACTACGAGCAGTACTTC.

DNA of the CDR3: TGTGCCAGCAGTCTCAGCCCGGGACAGGGGTATTCACCCCTCCACTTT. Its protein is CASSLSPGQGYSPLHF. The chain links TRBV7-2 to TRBJ1-6; TRBD1 matches at 10 bases. Germline V gene data show CDR1 as SGHTA and CDR2 as FQGNSA. The CDR3 extends over 16 amino acids. J gave up 8 bases and V 6 bases, and 10 bases lay outside the gene matches.

This clonotype has more than one count but fewer than ten. The chain combines TRBV5-1 with TRBJ2-5; the match to TRBD1 covers 7 bases. The ends lost 4 bases at V and 0 bases at J; junction bases unmatched: 6. CDR1 and CDR2 (germline): SGHRS, YFSETQ. The CDR3 contains 15 residues. The CDR3 sequence: CASSGSQGYQETQYF. The CDR3 DNA is TGCGCCAGCAGCGGGTCACAGGGGTACCAAGAGACCCAGTACTTC.

This clonotype was counted only a few times. The chain carries TRBV20-1 and TRBJ1-2; D not certain. With 3 bases removed from V and 3 bases from J, the gap between germline ends came to 11 bases. The germline gives CDR1 DFQATT, CDR2 SNEGSKA (reference sequence). There are 13 residues in the CDR3. In DNA form, the CDR3 reads TGCAGTGCTAGTCCGGGGAAGGACTATGGCTACACCTTC. Encoded protein: CSASPGKDYGYTF.

This clonotype was picked up a small number of times. J is TRBJ2-1 and V is TRBV15; D call uncertain. V lost 3 bases and J 8 bases, leaving 8 bases between the germline ends. Germline V CDR1 and CDR2: LNHNV, YYDKDF (reference sequence). CDR3 size: 12 residues. CDR3 sequence (DNA): TGTGCCACCAGCAGGGGATACGATGAGCAGTTCTTC. Residues: CATSRGYDEQFF.

The V and J genes are TRBV11-2 and TRBJ2-6; the D is unclear. This CDR3 has 16 amino acids. The V end was cut by 8 bases, the J end by 0 bases, with 14 bases between. CDR1 is SGHAT, CDR2 FQNNGV, per germline. DNA for the CDR3: TGTGCCAGCTCTCGAACACAACTCTCTGGGGCCAACGTCCTGACTTTC. Protein: CASSRTQLSGANVLTF.

This clonotype was seen only a few times. The gene calls are TRBV29-1 and TRBJ1-2; 7 nucleotides agree with TRBD1. Germline V gives CDR1 SQVTM, CDR2 ANQGSEA. This CDR3 comprises 13 residues. Germline trimming cut 4 bases from V and 5 bases from J; bases unmatched to any gene: 7. The CDR3 loop is CSVGQGGDYGYTF. DNA of the CDR3: TGCAGCGTTGGACAGGGAGGGGATTATGGCTACACCTTC.

This clonotype was counted only a few times. The rearrangement uses TRBV20-1 and TRBJ2-5; TRBD1 is a possible D gene (5 bases). With 4 bases removed from V and 4 bases from J, the gap between germline ends came to 16 bases. This CDR3 is 14 amino acids long. CDR1 DFQATT and CDR2 SNEGSKA come from the germline V gene (reference sequence). The CDR3 sequence is CSATPQGSVETQYF. The CDR3 region has the DNA TGCAGTGCTACCCCGCAGGGATCAGTAGAGACCCAGTACTTC.

In its sample, this clonotype was seen many times. The chain is built from TRBV20-1 and TRBJ1-1; weak D call: TRBD1 (5 bases). The germline V gene encodes CDR1 DFQATT and CDR2 SNEGSKA (reference sequence). The ends were cut back, 1 base at V and 0 bases at J, with 6 bases in the middle. The CDR3 is 13 amino acids. CDR3 protein: CSARGGVNTEAFF. The CDR3 nucleotides read TGCAGTGCTAGAGGGGGGGTGAACACTGAAGCTTTCTTT.

This clonotype occurred many times. The chain employs TRBV5-1 and TRBJ2-5; D not resolved. Germline-derived CDR1 and CDR2 are SGHRS and YFSETQ. V was trimmed by 0 bases and J by 2 bases, leaving 8 bases between them. This CDR3 contains 14 residues. The CDR3 here is CASSLGASQETQYF. CDR3 sequence (DNA): TGCGCCAGCAGCTTGGGAGCGTCTCAAGAGACCCAGTACTTC.

The chain joins TRBV7-2 to TRBJ2-3; TRBD1 matches 12 bases. J lost 2 bases, V lost 5 bases, and 11 bases had no gene match. The germline gives CDR1 SGHTA, CDR2 FQGNSA. The CDR3 length is 18 residues. CDR3 loop: CASSPHGTGGATTDTQYF. The CDR3 DNA reads as TGTGCCAGCAGCCCCCACGGGACAGGGGGCGCTACCACAGATACGCAGTATTTT. Full variable domain (missing parts from reference TRBV7-2 and TRBJ2-3): GAGVSQSPSNKVTEKGKDVELRCDPISGHTALYWYRQSLGQGLEFLIYFQGNSAPDKSGLPSDRFSAERTGGSVSTLTIQRTQQEDSAVYLCASSPHGTGGATTDTQYFGPGTRLTVL.

This clonotype came up many times. The chain employs TRBV6-1 and TRBJ2-1; no clear D. This CDR3 spans 12 amino acids. Trimming left V 7 bases short and J 4 bases short, with 8 bases between. Germline values: CDR1 MNHNS, CDR2 SASEGT. Here the CDR3 DNA reads TGTGCCAGCACTGAGGTTTACAATGAGCAGTTCTTC. Protein: CASTEVYNEQFF.

This clonotype was observed a handful of times. J is TRBJ2-1 and V is TRBV4-2; D possibly corresponds to TRBD1 (6 bases). V was pared by 0 bases and J by 5 bases, with 8 bases between. The germline V gene encodes CDR1 LGHNA and CDR2 YNFKEQ. This CDR3 comprises 14 residues. The CDR3 here is CASSQDRGHNEQFF. Here the CDR3 DNA reads TGTGCCAGCAGCCAAGACAGGGGACACAATGAGCAGTTCTTC.

This chain connects TRBV10-3 to TRBJ1-6; 10 positions match TRBD1. Germline-derived CDR1 and CDR2 are ENHRY and SYGVKD. The CDR3 is 18 amino acids. V gave up 4 bases and J gave up 0 bases; unmatched junction bases: 6. The CDR3 sequence: CAISVSDRGSSYNSPLHF. Written as DNA, the CDR3 is TGTGCCATCAGTGTGTCGGACAGGGGGAGCTCCTATAATTCACCCCTCCACTTT.

This clonotype has just a few counts. This rearrangement joins TRBV27 to TRBJ2-3; D might be TRBD1 (5 bases). The CDR3 has 13 residues. CDR1 MNHEY and CDR2 SMNVEV come from the germline V gene (reference sequence). V shed 6 bases and J shed 3 bases, with 10 bases lying between them. CDR3 residues: CASRHGATDTQYF. CDR3 bases: TGTGCCAGCAGACATGGGGCAACAGATACGCAGTATTTT.

The rearrangement links TRBV5-1 to TRBJ2-2, with 7 bases lining up with TRBD1. Germline V gene data show CDR1 as SGHRS and CDR2 as YFSETQ. After removal of 4 bases from V and 4 bases from J, the junction contained 10 bases not matched to a gene. This CDR3 comprises 16 residues. For the CDR3, the DNA is TGCGCCAGCAGCCCGTCCCGGGACAGCGGCACCGGGGAGCTGTTTTTT. Its protein product is CASSPSRDSGTGELFF.

This clonotype has more than one count but fewer than ten. J is TRBJ1-5 and V is TRBV6-6; a possible D gene is TRBD1 (5 bases). Between the trimmed V and J ends, which lost 7 bases and 5 bases, there was a span of 18 bases. The CDR3 has 15 amino acids. Germline CDR1 MNHNY, CDR2 SVGAGI (reference sequence). Here the CDR3 DNA reads TGTGCCAGCACTAGCGGGACGGAGACCTATCAGCCCCAGCATTTT. This sequence encodes CASTSGTETYQPQHF.

The chain carries TRBV28 and TRBJ2-3, with TRBD2 matching over 7 bases. This CDR3 region has 16 residues. The trim removed 5 bases at V and 0 bases at J, leaving 8 bases unmatched. CDR1 is MDHEN and CDR2 is SYDVKM in the germline V gene. CDR3 bases: TGTGCCAGCAGTCCGCCGCTAGCGGCTAGCACAGATACGCAGTATTTT. Protein: CASSPPLAASTDTQYF.